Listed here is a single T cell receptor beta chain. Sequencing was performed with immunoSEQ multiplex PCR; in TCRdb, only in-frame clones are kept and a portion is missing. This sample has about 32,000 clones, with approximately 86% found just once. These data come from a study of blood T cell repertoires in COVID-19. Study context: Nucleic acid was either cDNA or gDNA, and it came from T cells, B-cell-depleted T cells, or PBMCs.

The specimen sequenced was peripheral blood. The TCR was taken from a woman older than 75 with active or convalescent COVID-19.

The CDR3 region has the DNA TGTGCCAGCAGTTCCCTAGAACTGGGAGCTTTCTTT. It codes for CASSSLELGAFF. V usage is TRBV28 and J usage is TRBJ1-1, with D uncertain. CDR1 and CDR2 from the germline V gene are MDHEN and SYDVKM. CDR3 length: 12 residues. Trimming cost V 4 bases and J 10 bases, with 13 bases left between them. Complete variable domain (other parts from reference TRBV28 and TRBJ1-1): DVKVTQSSRYLVKRTGEKVFLECVQDMDHENMFWYRQDPGLGLRLIYFSYDVKMKEKGDIPEGYSVSREKKERFSLILESASTNQTSMYLCASSSLELGAFFGQGTRLTVV.